These 13 T cell receptor beta chains share one sample of origin, sequenced in a study of a mutant IDH1 vaccine in newly diagnosed glioma (dated by TCRdb to the early 2020s). The antigens these receptors bind are not known. Per the publication, the time point label means: week 5, during vaccination. Every vaccine dose consisted of 300 ug of a 20-mer mutant IDH1 peptide in Montanide, administered subcutaneously together with topical imiquimod. Library generation was performed with the immunoSEQ multiplex PCR assay. TCRdb holds this immuneACCESS table with in-frame rearrangements only. Some clones are missing; in checked studies, unresolved V genes explain under half, and the rest has no known cause. Counted in this sample were over 45,000 clones; about 88% of them appeared once. Less than 8% of the sample comes from the top ten. The source was PBMCs, collected from a glioma patient whose treatment included an IDH1 peptide vaccine. The receptors come from a woman between 45 and 65 years old with glioma.

The gene calls are TRBV6-6 and TRBJ2-5, with 9 bases aligning to TRBD1. The germline V gene has CDR1 MNHNY and CDR2 SVGAGI (reference sequence). The CDR3 loop spans 15 amino acids. V was clipped by 7 bases and J by 2 bases; unmatched bases: 8. The CDR3 coding sequence is TGTGCCAGCAACGCCGGGACAGGGCTACAAGAGACCCAGTACTTC. The encoded protein is CASNAGTGLQETQYF.

V and J are TRBV19 and TRBJ1-3; D is unclear. The V gene's germline CDR1 is LNHDA and CDR2 SQIVND (reference sequence). The CDR3 consists of 15 residues. The V and J ends lost 3 bases and 4 bases respectively, with 13 bases between them. The CDR3 DNA is TGTGCCAGTAGTATTCCCCGGCTGTCGGGAAACACCATATATTTT. This codes for CASSIPRLSGNTIYF.

The chain combines TRBV6-1 with TRBJ1-6; tentatively, D is TRBD1 (5 bases). Trimming removed 2 bases from V and 10 bases from J, with 15 bases in between. This CDR3 spans 15 amino acids. Germline-derived CDR1 and CDR2 are MNHNS and SASEGT. For the CDR3, the DNA is TGTGCCAGCAGTGAAAGGAGGCCGGGGGGATCACCCCTCCACTTT. Amino acids: CASSERRPGGSPLHF.

The rearrangement uses TRBV29-1 and TRBJ2-3; D is perhaps TRBD2 (6 bases). The V end lost 5 bases, the J end lost 3 bases, and 15 bases lay between the germline ends. CDR3 length: 14 amino acids. In germline, CDR1 is SQVTM, CDR2 ANQGSEA. The CDR3 protein is CSVLGGEGTDTQYF. The CDR3 coding sequence is TGCAGCGTTTTGGGGGGTGAGGGGACAGATACGCAGTATTTT.

V and J are TRBV27 and TRBJ2-4, with a possible D match to TRBD2 (6 bases). CDR3 length equals 15 residues. Deletions cut 5 bases from V and 0 bases from J, with 11 bases between. Looked up from germline, CDR1 is MNHEY and CDR2 is SMNVEV (reference sequence). The CDR3 region is CASSPSVLAKNIQYF. The CDR3 DNA follows: TGTGCCAGCAGTCCTAGCGTTCTAGCCAAAAACATTCAGTACTTC.

The chain carries TRBV11-2 and TRBJ1-5; 10 bases map to TRBD1. The CDR3 length is 14 residues. The V and J ends lost 4 bases and 7 bases, in that order; junction bases with no gene match: 4. The germline V gene has CDR1 SGHAT and CDR2 FQNNGV. The CDR3 coding sequence is TGTGCCAGCAGCTCCGGACAGGGGGAACAGCCCCAGCATTTT. It codes for CASSSGQGEQPQHF.

The V call is TRBV6-5, the J call TRBJ2-7, with D perhaps TRBD1 (5 bases). Trimming cost V 5 bases and J 2 bases, with 13 bases left between them. The CDR3 is 14 residues long. Per the germline V gene, CDR1 is MNHEY and CDR2 is SVGAGI. Here the CDR3 reads CASSLNMGPYEQYF. The CDR3 DNA sequence: TGTGCCAGCAGTCTAAACATGGGGCCCTACGAGCAGTACTTC.

This clone was recorded once. This chain joins TRBV13 and TRBJ2-1, with 7 bases aligning to TRBD1. The V gene's germline CDR1 is PRHDT and CDR2 FYEKMQ (reference sequence). V lost 3 bases and J lost 3; bases outside the gene matches: 5. This CDR3 is built from 15 residues. The CDR3 here is CASSFLDRDYNEQFF. CDR3 in DNA: TGTGCCAGCAGCTTTCTAGACAGGGACTACAATGAGCAGTTCTTC.

The chain is built from TRBV6-1 and TRBJ1-1, with D maybe TRBD1 (5 bases). The ends were cut back, 7 bases at V and 1 base at J, with 16 bases in the middle. CDR1 and CDR2 from the germline V gene are MNHNS and SASEGT. The CDR3 is 15 residues long. CDR3 DNA sequence: TGTGCCAGCATCCTAACGGGAGGGGCGAACACTGAAGCTTTCTTT. Its protein product is CASILTGGANTEAFF.

This sequence joins TRBV5-4 and TRBJ1-6; D is possibly TRBD1 (6 bases). The ends were cut back, 3 bases at V and 5 bases at J, with 18 bases in the middle. The CDR3 is 17 amino acids. The germline V gene encodes CDR1 SGHNT and CDR2 YYREEE (reference sequence). CDR3 DNA: TGTGCCAGCAGCTCGGGGGGCGGGGATCCCAATAATTCACCCCTCCACTTT. Its protein is CASSSGGGDPNNSPLHF.

The genes are TRBV6-1 and TRBJ2-7, with D possibly matching TRBD2 (6 bases). Germline CDR1 is MNHNS and CDR2 is SASEGT. Trimming pared 0 bases from V and 4 bases from J, leaving 13 bases between. This CDR3 is 15 amino acids long. CDR3 protein: CASSEAWTGEYEQYF. In DNA form, the CDR3 reads TGTGCCAGCAGTGAAGCGTGGACGGGGGAGTACGAGCAGTACTTC.

The chain joins TRBV5-1 to TRBJ2-5, with a weak D call TRBD2 (6 bases). Germline loops: CDR1 SGHRS, CDR2 YFSETQ. The CDR3 runs to 15 residues. The ends were cut back, 4 bases at V and 3 bases at J, with 16 bases in the middle. CDR3 protein: CASSIRWVAEETQYF. The CDR3 region has the DNA TGCGCCAGCAGCATACGCTGGGTAGCGGAAGAGACCCAGTACTTC.

V is TRBV18 and J is TRBJ2-1; D is unresolved. This CDR3 spans 15 amino acids. Germline CDR1 KGHSH, CDR2 LQKENI. V was cut by 2 bases and J by 7 bases, with 15 bases left in between. The CDR3 nucleotides are TGTGCCAGCTCACCAGGGCAGTCAGGACGGAATGAGCAGTTCTTC. Encoded protein: CASSPGQSGRNEQFF.